A single sample gave rise to the 28 T cell receptor beta chains below, sequenced in a study of cytomegalovirus exposure and HLA in healthy donors. Researchers ran the PCR with 60 Vbeta and 13 Jbeta primers. Libraries were prepared by immunoSEQ multiplex PCR; TCRdb keeps only in-frame clonotypes and omits some of them. The sample has 50,000 or so clones; over 75% are singletons. Specimen: PBMCs. Every receptor here comes from a boy younger than 18 in good health and CMV-seropositive.

The V call is TRBV28, the J call TRBJ2-3; 8 nucleotides line up with TRBD2. CDR3 length equals 14 residues. V lost 4 bases to trimming and J lost 1 base; unmatched junction nucleotides: 1. CDR1 and CDR2 (germline): MDHEN, SYDVKM. In DNA form, the CDR3 reads TGTGCCAGCAGTTCGCGGGGGGGCACAGATACGCAGTATTTT. Translating it yields CASSSRGGTDTQYF.

The chain couples TRBV7-9 to TRBJ1-5, with 9 bases that match TRBD1. Germline-derived CDR1 and CDR2 are SEHNR and FQNEAQ (reference sequence). J lost 2 bases, V lost 5 bases, and 4 bases had no gene match. This CDR3 has 15 residues. The DNA of the CDR3 is TGTGCCAGCAGCAAACAGGGGGCTGGCAATCAGCCCCAGCATTTT. This translates into CASSKQGAGNQPQHF.

The J gene is TRBJ2-3, the V gene TRBV4-1; D is possibly TRBD1 (5 bases). This CDR3 is built from 16 residues. V lost 3 bases to trimming and J lost 0 bases, with 13 bases between them. Germline V gives CDR1 MGHRA, CDR2 YSYEKL. The CDR3 DNA follows: TGCGCCAGCAGCCACCGACAGCTAACTAGCACAGATACGCAGTATTTT. This sequence encodes CASSHRQLTSTDTQYF.

V gene TRBV5-1 combines with J gene TRBJ1-1, with 9 nucleotides matching TRBD1. V was clipped by 4 bases and J by 0 bases; unmatched bases: 4. CDR1 and CDR2 from the germline V gene are SGHRS and YFSETQ. The CDR3 totals 15 residues. CDR3 DNA sequence: TGCGCCAGCAGCCGGGACAGGGCGGTGAACACTGAAGCTTTCTTT. It encodes CASSRDRAVNTEAFF.

The CDR3, as DNA: TGTGCCAGCATGCGGGGTATGTACGAGCAGTACTTC. Amino acid sequence: CASMRGMYEQYF. The V call is TRBV2, the J call TRBJ2-7; D possibly corresponds to TRBD2 (6 bases). CDR3 length: 12 amino acids. Per germline, CDR1 SNHLY and CDR2 FYNNEI. Trimming removed 7 bases at V and 4 bases at J, with 11 bases between.

This clone was recorded once. The chain combines TRBV7-8 with TRBJ2-7; 11 bases are a match to TRBD2. Losses at the gene ends were 5 bases for V and 3 bases for J; bases not matched to a gene: 9. The length of the CDR3 is 16 residues. From germline, CDR1 is SGHVS and CDR2 FQNEAQ. CDR3 sequence: CASSIPASGGHYEQYF. The CDR3 coding sequence is TGTGCCAGCAGCATACCCGCTAGCGGGGGGCACTACGAGCAGTACTTC.

This chain joins TRBV25-1 and TRBJ2-6, with a tentative D call TRBD2 (5 bases). V gave up 6 bases and J gave up 3 bases, with 9 bases separating them. Germline loops: CDR1 MGHDK, CDR2 SYGVNS. This CDR3 has 14 amino acids. DNA for the CDR3: TGTGCCAGCAGCGGAGGATTTGGGGCCAACGTCCTGACTTTC. It specifies CASSGGFGANVLTF.

The V and J genes are TRBV6-5 and TRBJ2-1; maybe TRBD2 (5 bases). V lost 6 bases to trimming and J lost 0 bases, with 12 bases between them. Germline loops: CDR1 MNHEY, CDR2 SVGAGI. The CDR3 length is 15 residues. CDR3 in DNA: TGTGCCAGCAGACTACGGGGAAGCTCCTACAATGAGCAGTTCTTC. Amino acids: CASRLRGSSYNEQFF.

The chain's CDR3 is CASSQTTGIYEQYF. CDR3 bases: TGCGCCAGCAGCCAGACCACAGGGATTTACGAGCAGTACTTC. The chain links TRBV5-1 to TRBJ2-7; weak D call: TRBD1 (6 bases). Germline CDR1 SGHRS, CDR2 YFSETQ. V was pared by 4 bases and J by 4 bases, with 15 bases between. The CDR3 has 14 residues.

The gene calls are TRBV7-9 and TRBJ1-1; maybe TRBD1 (6 bases). The CDR3 is made up of 15 amino acids. CDR1 and CDR2 (germline): SEHNR, FQNEAQ (reference sequence). V was shortened by 3 bases and J by 1 base, with 12 bases between the two germline ends. As DNA, the CDR3 is TGTGCCAGCAGCTTTCTAGGGACACCGAACACTGAAGCTTTCTTT. Encoded protein: CASSFLGTPNTEAFF.

There are a few counts of this clone. The CDR3 DNA sequence: TGTGCCAGCAGTTACTCGGACAGTTCCTACGAGCAGTACTTC. It specifies CASSYSDSSYEQYF. The V gene is TRBV6-5, the J gene TRBJ2-7, with D perhaps matching TRBD1 (6 bases). This CDR3 region has 14 residues. Looked up from germline, CDR1 is MNHEY and CDR2 is SVGAGI. V lost 0 bases, J lost 1 base, and 7 bases lay in between.

This clone came up once. The same CDR3 arises from other DNA sequences in this sample as well. The chain combines TRBV7-6 with TRBJ2-1; D is perhaps TRBD2 (5 bases). Germline CDR1 is SGHVS and CDR2 is FNYEAQ. V was pared by 2 bases and J by 13 bases, with 9 bases between. The CDR3 is 11 residues long. DNA for the CDR3: TGTGCCAGCAGCTTAAGTCGGGAACAGTTCTTC. Its translation is CASSLSREQFF.

The V gene is TRBV4-1, the J gene TRBJ1-5; D remains ambiguous. The V end was cut by 1 base, the J end by 6 bases, with 13 bases between. This CDR3 region has 15 residues. Per the germline V gene, CDR1 is MGHRA and CDR2 is YSYEKL. The CDR3 sequence: CASSQVISVGQPQHF. In DNA form, the CDR3 reads TGCGCCAGCAGCCAAGTGATTTCGGTTGGTCAGCCCCAGCATTTT.

This clone has only a few counts. The sample carries other DNA sequences with the same CDR3. The CDR3 sequence is CASSQGQGSTEAFF. CDR3 in DNA: TGCGCCAGCAGCCAAGGACAGGGGTCCACTGAAGCTTTCTTT. This chain uses TRBV4-1 with TRBJ1-1; 8 nucleotides match TRBD1. Trimming took 1 base from V and 4 from J; bases not matched to a gene: 2. Germline values: CDR1 MGHRA, CDR2 YSYEKL. The CDR3 has 14 residues.

This clone was seen once. The chain links TRBV21-1 to TRBJ2-6; TRBD2 is taken as the D call from the table, unchecked against the DNA. TRBV21-1 is a pseudogene segment. CDR3 length: 15 residues. The CDR3 reads CASPAGAPGANVLTF. CDR3 DNA: TGTGCCAGCCCAGCGGGGGCGCCTGGGGCCAACGTCCTGACTTTC.

V and J are TRBV18 and TRBJ1-3, with D possibly being TRBD1 (6 bases). Per the germline V gene, CDR1 is KGHSH and CDR2 is LQKENI. This CDR3 comprises 15 residues. V was cut by 6 bases and J by 3 bases, with 15 bases left in between. The CDR3 nucleotides read TGTGCCAGCTCGTTGACGCCACAGGGTGGAAACACCATATATTTT. Its translation is CASSLTPQGGNTIYF.

This chain connects TRBV5-8 to TRBJ2-7; no clear D. Trimming cost V 2 bases and J 1 base, with 10 bases left between them. Germline CDR1 is SGHTS and CDR2 is YDEGEE. The CDR3 spans 14 residues. The CDR3: CASSFTGFSYEQYF. CDR3 sequence (DNA): TGTGCCAGCAGCTTCACCGGGTTTTCCTACGAGCAGTACTTC.

The V gene is TRBV7-6, the J gene TRBJ1-1, with 9 bases lining up with TRBD1. The CDR3 loop spans 15 amino acids. The germline gives CDR1 SGHVS, CDR2 FNYEAQ. Losses at the gene ends were 4 bases for V and 1 base for J; bases not matched to a gene: 4. CDR3 amino acids: CASSSLQGANTEAFF. The CDR3, as DNA: TGTGCCAGCAGCTCCCTACAGGGGGCGAACACTGAAGCTTTCTTT.

This chain connects TRBV10-3 to TRBJ2-1; no definite D call. The CDR3 is 12 amino acids. CDR1 ENHRY and CDR2 SYGVKD come from the germline V gene. The V end lost 0 bases, the J end lost 12 bases, and 9 bases lay between the germline ends. CDR3 loop: CAISESENGQFF. CDR3 nucleotides: TGTGCCATCAGTGAGTCGGAGAACGGGCAGTTCTTC.

Comments on this clone: This sample also contains other DNA sequences that code for the same CDR3. The CDR3 is CASSPPTPDTQYF. The CDR3 DNA reads as TGTGCCAGCAGCCCGCCGACACCAGATACGCAGTATTTT. The rearrangement joins TRBV5-4 to TRBJ2-3; D not resolved. The CDR3 is made up of 13 amino acids. The V and J ends lost 4 bases and 4 bases respectively, with 10 bases between them. Germline V gives CDR1 SGHNT, CDR2 YYREEE (reference sequence).

CDR3 DNA: TGTGCCAGCAGCCCCCTCTTAGTGGGGGGATACAATGAGCAGTTCTTC. It codes for CASSPLLVGGYNEQFF. The chain combines TRBV4-2 with TRBJ2-1, with D possibly matching TRBD2 (6 bases). The V and J ends lost 4 bases and 4 bases respectively, with 17 bases between them. The CDR3 consists of 16 residues. Germline V gene data show CDR1 as LGHNA and CDR2 as YNFKEQ.

This chain links TRBV9 with TRBJ2-1; 7 bases match TRBD1. J was trimmed by 8 bases and V by 0 bases; bases with no gene match: 2. This CDR3 region has 13 residues. Germline CDR1 and CDR2: SGDLS and YYNGEE. The CDR3, as DNA: TGTGCCAGCAGCGTAGGAGGGGGCGATGAGCAGTTCTTC. Protein: CASSVGGGDEQFF.

This clone was seen more than once but under ten times. The genes are TRBV5-5 and TRBJ1-5; 8 bases map to TRBD1. CDR3 size: 14 residues. CDR1 SGHKS and CDR2 YYEKEE come from the germline V gene (reference sequence). With V trimmed by 0 bases and J by 7 bases, 3 bases remained unmatched. The CDR3 here is CASSLAGGGQPQHF. In DNA form, the CDR3 reads TGTGCCAGCAGCTTGGCAGGGGGCGGGCAGCCCCAGCATTTT.

The chain couples TRBV25-1 to TRBJ1-2; possible D gene TRBD1, 6 bases. Per germline, CDR1 MGHDK and CDR2 SYGVNS. The CDR3 covers 14 residues. V was shortened by 2 bases and J by 8 bases, with 15 bases between the two germline ends. CDR3 in DNA: TGTGCCAGCAGTGAAAGTACAGGGCCTAAGGGCTACACCTTC. Translation: CASSESTGPKGYTF.

The chain employs TRBV2 and TRBJ2-5; D not certain. The CDR3 contains 14 residues. Germline assignment: CDR1 SNHLY and CDR2 FYNNEI. V was shortened by 5 bases and J by 0 bases, with 10 bases between the two germline ends. CDR3 sequence reads: CASSSDTYQETQYF. The CDR3 nucleotides are TGTGCCAGCAGTTCCGACACGTACCAAGAGACCCAGTACTTC.

The chain carries TRBV6-1 and TRBJ1-2, with D perhaps TRBD1 (6 bases). Germline loops: CDR1 MNHNS, CDR2 SASEGT. This CDR3 has 15 residues. The ends were cut back, 2 bases at V and 4 bases at J, with 14 bases in the middle. CDR3 in DNA: TGTGCCAGCAGTGAAAGGGGGACAAGCTCCTATGGCTACACCTTC. Its protein product is CASSERGTSSYGYTF.

This clone was seen a handful of times. As DNA, the CDR3 is TGTGCCAGCAGCCAAGGGGGGCCTTACACTGAAGCTTTCTTT. Its translation: CASSQGGPYTEAFF. This rearrangement joins TRBV4-2 to TRBJ1-1; tentatively, D is TRBD1 (6 bases). V dropped 1 base and J dropped 3 bases, with 9 bases sitting between them. The CDR3 length is 14 residues. Germline CDR1 LGHNA, CDR2 YNFKEQ.

This clone appeared a single time. An end of the junction does not agree with germline; a read error may underlie this. CDR3 amino acids: CSSSLARNIQYF. The CDR3 DNA reads TGTTCCAGCAGCTTAGCGCGTAACATTCAGTACTTC. The chain carries TRBV7-9 and TRBJ2-4, with a weak D call TRBD2 (5 bases). The CDR3 sequence is 12 residues long. Per the germline V gene, CDR1 is SEHNR and CDR2 is FQNEAQ (reference sequence). The whole variable domain, remainder taken from reference TRBV7-9 and TRBJ2-4, is DTGVSQNPRHKITKRGQNVTFRCDPISEHNRLYWYRQTLGQGPEFLTYFQNEAQLEKSRLLSDRFSAERPKGSFSTLEIQRTEQGDSAMYLCSSSLARNIQYFGAGTRLSVL.